This T cell receptor beta chain came from a study of CD8+CD57+ T cells in acquired aplastic anemia. This clonotype appeared many times. Genomic DNA templated the TCR beta VDJ and CDR3 profiling. TCRdb processed the reads anew with MiXCR; each CDR3 protein has one entry. The table shows about 110,000 distinct CDR3 sequences, with 50% to 65% occurring only once. After removal of 6 bases from V and 2 bases from J, the junction contained 14 bases not matched to a gene. The CDR3 is 17 residues long. Germline assignment: CDR1 DFQATT and CDR2 SNEGSKA (reference sequence). The V call is TRBV20-1, the J call TRBJ2-3; 10 bases match TRBD1. The sequencing input was sorted CD4+, CD8+, or CD8+CD57+ T cells (not recorded which) from PBMCs. The receptor's source is a human donor in good health, serving as a control. CDR3 in DNA: TGCAGTGCCCTGATTCTAGGGACAGGGGAAAACACAGATACGCAGTATTTT. Protein product: CSALILGTGENTDTQYF.